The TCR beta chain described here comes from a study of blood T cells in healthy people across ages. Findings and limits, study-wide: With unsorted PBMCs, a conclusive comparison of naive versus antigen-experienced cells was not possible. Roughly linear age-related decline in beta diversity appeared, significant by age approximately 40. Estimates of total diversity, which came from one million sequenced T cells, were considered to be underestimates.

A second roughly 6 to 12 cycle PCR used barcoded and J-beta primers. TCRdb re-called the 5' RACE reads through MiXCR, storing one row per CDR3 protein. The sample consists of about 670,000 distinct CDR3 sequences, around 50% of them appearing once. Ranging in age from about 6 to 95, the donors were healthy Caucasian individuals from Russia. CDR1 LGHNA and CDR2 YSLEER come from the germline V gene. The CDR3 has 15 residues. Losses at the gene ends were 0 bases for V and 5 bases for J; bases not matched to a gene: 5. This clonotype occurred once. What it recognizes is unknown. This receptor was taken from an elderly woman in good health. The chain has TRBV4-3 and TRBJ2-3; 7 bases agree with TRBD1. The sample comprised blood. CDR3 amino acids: CASSQDTGVGDTQYF. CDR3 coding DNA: TGCGCCAGCAGCCAAGATACAGGGGTTGGAGATACGCAGTATTTT.